This T cell receptor (beta chain) was profiled in a study of blood T cells in healthy people across ages. Then a second PCR, running about 6 to 12 cycles, was carried out with a sample-barcoded 5' primer and a J-beta primer mix. TCRdb re-called the 5' RACE reads with MiXCR, one entry per CDR3 protein. The table shows 1.5 million to 2 million distinct CDR3 sequences, with 49% occurring only once. Looked up from germline, CDR1 is MNHEY and CDR2 is SVGAGI. Trimming removed 6 bases at V and 4 bases at J, with 15 bases between. The CDR3 has 14 residues. General study findings and limits: What prevented conclusive comparison of naive and antigen-experienced cells was that PBMCs were unsorted. With naive T cell percentage, TCR beta diversity showed a strong correlation.

This clonotype was seen more than once but under ten times. Its cognate antigen is unknown. They isolated at least 7 million PBMCs from each sample. The specimen sequenced was blood. This TCR derives from a woman in her thirties or forties in good health. This chain uses TRBV6-5 with TRBJ1-2; possibly TRBD1 for D (5 bases). CDR3 DNA sequence: TGTGCCAGCAGGGATACCGGGACGGCCTATGGCTACACCTTC. It specifies CASRDTGTAYGYTF.